This T cell receptor (beta chain) is from a study of blood T cell repertoires in COVID-19. V dropped 0 bases and J dropped 5; count of bases not matched to a gene: 6. CDR3 size: 15 residues. Germline CDR1 reads MGHRA; CDR2 reads YSYEKL. The assay was immunoSEQ multiplex PCR, and TCRdb's table has in-frame clones only and misses some. Of roughly 140,000 clones detected, 65% to 85% appear once; the ten largest clones hold about an eighth. The sequencing sample was made of peripheral blood. This sequence was found in a man aged 60 to 69 with active or convalescent COVID-19. This chain connects TRBV4-1 to TRBJ2-5, with 7 bases lining up with TRBD1. This CDR3 is CASSQEGQSRETQYF. CDR3 DNA sequence: TGCGCCAGCAGCCAAGAGGGACAGTCTCGGGAGACCCAGTACTTC.